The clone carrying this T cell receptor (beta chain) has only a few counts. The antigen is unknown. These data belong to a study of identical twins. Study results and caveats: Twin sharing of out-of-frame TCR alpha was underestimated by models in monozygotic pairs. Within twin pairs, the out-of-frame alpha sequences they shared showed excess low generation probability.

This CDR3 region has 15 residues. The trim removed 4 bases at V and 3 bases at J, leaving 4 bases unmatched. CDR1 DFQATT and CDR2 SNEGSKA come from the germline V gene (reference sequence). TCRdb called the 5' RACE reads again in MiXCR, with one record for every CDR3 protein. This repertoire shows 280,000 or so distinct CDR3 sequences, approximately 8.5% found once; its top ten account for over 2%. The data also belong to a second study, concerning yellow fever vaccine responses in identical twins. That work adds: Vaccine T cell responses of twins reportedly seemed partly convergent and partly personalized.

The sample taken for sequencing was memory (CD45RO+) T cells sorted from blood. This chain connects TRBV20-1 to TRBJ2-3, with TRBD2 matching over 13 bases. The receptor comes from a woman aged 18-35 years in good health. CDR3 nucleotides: TGCAGTGCTACTGAGGGACTAGCGGGGACAGATACGCAGTATTTT. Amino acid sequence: CSATEGLAGTDTQYF.